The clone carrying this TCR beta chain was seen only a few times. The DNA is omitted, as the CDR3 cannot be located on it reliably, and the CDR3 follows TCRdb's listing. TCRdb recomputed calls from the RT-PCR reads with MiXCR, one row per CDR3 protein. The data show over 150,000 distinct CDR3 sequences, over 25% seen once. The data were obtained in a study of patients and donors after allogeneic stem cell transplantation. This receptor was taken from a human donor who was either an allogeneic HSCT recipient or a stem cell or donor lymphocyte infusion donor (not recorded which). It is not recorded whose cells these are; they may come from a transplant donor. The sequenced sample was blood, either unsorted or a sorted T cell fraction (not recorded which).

This chain's CDR3 is CASILGQGNSPLHF. The chain is built from TRBV2 and TRBJ1-6; the table gives TRBD1 as D, unverified against the DNA. Per the germline V gene, CDR1 is SNHLY and CDR2 is FYNNEI. The CDR3 spans 14 amino acids, including both terminal residues.